Listed below are T cell receptor beta chains from one sample, sequenced in a study of multiple sclerosis patients with progressive multifocal leukoencephalopathy. Repertoires were generated with immunoSEQ multiplex PCR, while TCRdb's copy carries only in-frame clones and drops some. The sample lists 20,000 to 30,000 clones, less than 95% occurring once. Specimen: PBMCs, collected from a patient treated with natalizumab. The receptors derive from a man under 40 with multiple sclerosis. The CDR3 runs from the conserved cysteine through the conserved F or W. A D gene is named only where the DNA matches it firmly. Clone size is shown for a subset of rows, as once, few, many or a class of expanded clone.

d_gene	v_gene	j_gene	abundance	CDR3nt	CDR3aa
.	TRBV7-6	TRBJ1-1	.	TGTGCCAGCAGCTTAGCCAGGAACACTGAAGCTTTCTTT	CASSLARNTEAFF
.	TRBV20-1	TRBJ2-7	.	TGCAGTGGGGGCGACTCCTACGAGCAGTACTTC	CSGGDSYEQYF
.	TRBV4-3	TRBJ2-3	.	TGCGCCAGCAGCCAAGCCGTACTAGTAGACACAGATACGCAGTATTTT	CASSQAVLVDTDTQYF
.	TRBV5-5	TRBJ1-1	.	TGTGCCAGCAGCTTGAGGCAGGGAGGCGTTTCCAACACTGAAGCTTTCTTT	CASSLRQGGVSNTEAFF
.	TRBV5-6	TRBJ1-6	.	TGTGCCAGCAGCCATGGACTGAACTATAATTCACCCCTCCACTTT	CASSHGLNYNSPLHF
TRBD1	TRBV5-1	TRBJ1-1	.	TGCGCCAGCAGCCAGGGACAGCCGAACACTGAAGCTTTCTTT	CASSQGQPNTEAFF
.	TRBV4-3	TRBJ1-6	.	TGCGCCAGCAGCCAAGTCGTAGCAGGGGTTAATTCACCCCTCCACTTT	CASSQVVAGVNSPLHF
.	TRBV4-3	TRBJ2-5	.	TGCGCCAGCAGCCAAGATCATCTGGCGGCAGAGACCCAGTACTTC	CASSQDHLAAETQYF
.	TRBV27	TRBJ1-6	.	TGTGCCAGCAGATGGAACTTTCTAGGCAATAATTCACCCCTCCACTTT	CASRWNFLGNNSPLHF
.	TRBV19	TRBJ2-7	.	TGTGCCAGTAGTGAGCAGATACTACGAGGGCAGTACTTC	CASSEQILRGQYF
TRBD2	TRBV6-5	TRBJ2-2	once	TGTGCCAGCGCTGGGGGGGCCGGGGAGCTGTTTTTT	CASAGGAGELFF
.	TRBV7-2	TRBJ2-7	.	TGTGCCAGCAGCTTTATACAGGCCTCGGAGCAGTACTTC	CASSFIQASEQYF
.	TRBV27	TRBJ2-7	.	TGTGCCAGCAGTCAAACGGGACTCCGAGGGTACGAGCAGTACTTC	CASSQTGLRGYEQYF
TRBD2	TRBV7-2	TRBJ2-1	once	TGTGCCAGCAGCCCCTCCGGCGGGAGCTCCTACAATGAGCAGTTCTTC	CASSPSGGSSYNEQFF
.	TRBV9	TRBJ2-1	.	TGTGCCAGCTCTCCCGGGGGTAAATCCTACAATGAGCAGTTCTTC	CASSPGGKSYNEQFF
.	TRBV10-2	TRBJ1-2	.	TGCGCCAGCAGAGTAGGGAGGGGGATCGAGAATGGCTACACCTTC	CASRVGRGIENGYTF
.	TRBV7-8	TRBJ1-2	.	TGTGCCAGCAGCTTAGAAAGGACGGGAAACTATGGCTACACCTTC	CASSLERTGNYGYTF
.	TRBV19	TRBJ1-1	.	TGTGCCAGTAGTATAACCGGGGCCACTGAAGCTTTCTTT	CASSITGATEAFF
.	TRBV5-6	TRBJ1-5	.	TGTGCCAGCAGCTTGAGAGGGGGAGGTCAGCCCCAGCATTTT	CASSLRGGGQPQHF
TRBD1	TRBV27	TRBJ1-2	.	TGTGCCAGCAGTTTAACGTTCGGGGACAGGGGTTTCTATGGCTACACCTTC	CASSLTFGDRGFYGYTF
.	TRBV12-5	TRBJ2-6	.	TGTGCTAGTGGTTTGGGAAACGGGGCCAACGTCCTGACTTTC	CASGLGNGANVLTF
.	TRBV2	TRBJ1-5	.	TGTGCCAGCAGTGATTCTGGGCTTCAGCCCCAGCATTTT	CASSDSGLQPQHF
.	TRBV7-9	TRBJ2-1	.	TGTGCCAGCAGCTTATTGGACAGGAGGGGGAATGAGCAGTTCTTC	CASSLLDRRGNEQFF
.	TRBV27	TRBJ1-5	.	TGTGCCAGCAGTTTGTGGAACAGGGCTGGACAGCCCCAGCATTTT	CASSLWNRAGQPQHF
.	TRBV4-1	TRBJ1-6	.	TGCGCCAGCAGCCAAGAATTCCGGGGTAGGGATTCACCCCTCCACTTT	CASSQEFRGRDSPLHF
.	TRBV4-3	TRBJ2-3	.	TGCGCCAGCAGCCAAGTAGGGACAGATACGCAGTATTTT	CASSQVGTDTQYF
.	TRBV19	TRBJ1-5	.	TGTGCCAGTAGCCGAGGGGGTCACGGCAATCAGCCCCAGCATTTT	CASSRGGHGNQPQHF
.	TRBV6-6	TRBJ2-3	.	TGTGCCAGCAGTTACGTGGGTGTAGATACGCAGTATTTT	CASSYVGVDTQYF
.	TRBV2	TRBJ2-5	.	TGTGCCAGCAGTGACACGTGGGAGACCCAGTACTTC	CASSDTWETQYF
.	TRBV30	TRBJ2-5	.	TGTGCCTGGAGTGCACCGATGGGAGAGACCCAGTACTTC	CAWSAPMGETQYF
TRBD1	TRBV5-6	TRBJ1-2	.	TGTGCCAGCAGCTTGGGCCAGGGGGAAGGCTACACCTTC	CASSLGQGEGYTF
.	TRBV7-2	TRBJ1-5	.	TGTGCCAGCAGCTCGGCTCCCGGAGGGACCCAGCCCCAGCATTTT	CASSSAPGGTQPQHF
.	TRBV5-1	TRBJ2-7	once	TGCGCCAGCAGCTGGGGGGCGTACTACGAGCAGTACTTC	CASSWGAYYEQYF
.	TRBV12-5	TRBJ2-2	.	TGTGCTAGTGGTTTAGTCACCAACACCGGGGAGCTGTTTTTT	CASGLVTNTGELFF
.	TRBV15	TRBJ2-1	.	TGTGCCACCAGCAGGGATACACCCGGGGAGCAGTTCTTC	CATSRDTPGEQFF
.	TRBV29-1	TRBJ1-4	.	TGCAGCGTTGAAGCTTTAGGCCGACAGGACATAAATGAAAAACTGTTTTTT	CSVEALGRQDINEKLFF
.	TRBV10-1	TRBJ2-1	.	TGCGCCAGCAGTGAGGGGGTAGCGGCGTACAATGAGCAGTTCTTC	CASSEGVAAYNEQFF
TRBD2	TRBV11-2	TRBJ2-4	.	TGTGCCAGCAGCGTAGGGACTAGCGGGAGGACTGTAGCCAAAAACATTCAGTACTTC	CASSVGTSGRTVAKNIQYF
.	TRBV6-5	TRBJ2-5	.	TGTGCCAGCAGCCCCGGGGAGACCCAGTACTTC	CASSPGETQYF
.	TRBV29-1	TRBJ1-1	.	TGCAGCGTCGGGGACACGGCCACTGAAGCTTTCTTT	CSVGDTATEAFF
TRBD1	TRBV18	TRBJ2-1	.	TGTGCCAGCTCACAAGGACAGGGACCCTACAATGAGCAGTTCTTC	CASSQGQGPYNEQFF
.	TRBV2	TRBJ2-2	once	TGTGCCAGCAGCGGCAGCCCCCGCCACGGACAGTCCGGGGAGCTGTTTTTT	CASSGSPRHGQSGELFF
TRBD1	TRBV2	TRBJ2-3	.	TGTGCCAGCAGTGGGACAGGGGTGTTTCTCACAGATACGCAGTATTTT	CASSGTGVFLTDTQYF
.	TRBV15	TRBJ1-2	once	TGTGCCACCAGCAGAGATGGGGCAGGAGATTTCTATGGCTACACCTTC	CATSRDGAGDFYGYTF
.	TRBV7-2	TRBJ1-2	once	TGTGCCAGCAGACAGGGTGTCAGCTATGGCTACACCTTC	CASRQGVSYGYTF
.	TRBV7-9	TRBJ2-3	.	TGTGCCAGCGCGGGGAGCACAGATACGCAGTATTTT	CASAGSTDTQYF
.	TRBV27	TRBJ1-1	once	TGTGCCAGCAGTTTTGGACTAAGGGGGGTGAACACTGAAGCTTTCTTT	CASSFGLRGVNTEAFF
.	TRBV2	TRBJ1-5	.	TGTGCCAGCAGTAGGGCCGATGTCGGCAATCAGCCCCAGCATTTT	CASSRADVGNQPQHF
.	TRBV29-1	TRBJ2-3	.	TGCAGCGTTGAAGATCGTTGGTCGTCTAGCACAGATACGCAGTATTTT	CSVEDRWSSSTDTQYF
.	TRBV19	TRBJ2-1	once	TGTGCCAGTAGTCCCCCCGGAGTTTCCTACAATGAGCAGTTCTTC	CASSPPGVSYNEQFF
TRBD2	TRBV11-3	TRBJ2-3	.	TGTGCCAGCAGCCCCCGGGGGGGGGTCGCAGATACGCAGTATTTT	CASSPRGGVADTQYF
TRBD1	TRBV25-1	TRBJ1-1	.	TGTGCCAGCAGCGGTTGGACAGGAAAGGCTGAAGCTTTCTTT	CASSGWTGKAEAFF
.	TRBV13	TRBJ2-7	.	TGTGCCAGCAGCTTAGACGACGAGCAGTACTTC	CASSLDDEQYF
.	TRBV7-2	TRBJ2-7	.	TGTGCCAGCAGCTTAGGACTGGGTGGCGAGCAGTACTTC	CASSLGLGGEQYF
.	TRBV11-2	TRBJ2-3	.	TGTGCCAGCAGCTTACACCGGACGGCTGCTAGCACAGATACGCAGTATTTT	CASSLHRTAASTDTQYF
.	TRBV9	TRBJ1-1	.	TGTGCCAGCAGCTCCACGGGCCGTATGAACACTGAAGCTTTCTTT	CASSSTGRMNTEAFF
.	TRBV9	TRBJ1-1	.	TGTGCCAGCAGCTCTCGCACAGGGTCGAACACTGAAGCTTTCTTT	CASSSRTGSNTEAFF
TRBD1	TRBV6-1	TRBJ1-2	once	TGTGCCAGCTGGGGGCGGGACAGGCCCCGTTATGGCTACACCTTC	CASWGRDRPRYGYTF
TRBD2	TRBV13	TRBJ2-7	few	TGTGCCAGCAGCTCAGCGGGATACTACGAGCAGTACTTC	CASSSAGYYEQYF